The next 30 T cell receptor beta chains were all read from a single sample in a study of cytomegalovirus exposure and HLA in healthy donors (dated by TCRdb to about 2017). The library was made by the immunoSEQ multiplex PCR assay. A mixture of 60 forward primers for TCR Vbeta segments and 13 reverse primers for TCR Jbeta segments was used in the multiplex PCR. The table was pulled from immuneACCESS by TCRdb, which kept in-frame rearrangements only. Such tables lose some clones; where checked, under half of the loss comes from unresolved V genes, and the rest has no known cause. The sample table shows 85,000 to 100,000 clones, and more than 75% are seen once. The ten largest clones represent around 0.76% of the sample. The sample taken for sequencing was PBMCs. Receptor source: an older woman in good health and CMV-seronegative.

The chain employs TRBV28 and TRBJ1-5; 11 bases are shared with TRBD1. V was clipped by 5 bases and J by 3 bases; unmatched bases: 6. The CDR3 extends over 16 amino acids. Germline values: CDR1 MDHEN, CDR2 SYDVKM. The CDR3 is CASSPWDRGFNQPQHF. Here the CDR3 DNA reads TGTGCCAGCAGTCCCTGGGACAGGGGGTTCAATCAGCCCCAGCATTTT.

The V and J genes are TRBV6-5 and TRBJ2-5, with D tentatively TRBD2 (5 bases). The CDR3 loop spans 16 amino acids. Germline V gene lookup returns CDR1 MNHEY and CDR2 SVGAGI. V lost 0 bases, J lost 4 bases, and 15 bases lay in between. CDR3 loop: CASSYSGRQAGETQYF. The CDR3 bases are TGTGCCAGCAGTTACTCAGGGCGGCAGGCGGGAGAGACCCAGTACTTC.

The V and J genes are TRBV10-3 and TRBJ2-1; 8 nucleotides match TRBD2. Germline V gives CDR1 ENHRY, CDR2 SYGVKD. V shed 10 bases, J shed 9 bases, and the junction held 14 bases outside the gene matches. This CDR3 has 14 residues. Here the CDR3 reads CATSAGTSSPEQFF. In nucleotides, the CDR3 is TGTGCCACCTCCGCCGGGACTAGTTCCCCTGAGCAGTTCTTC.

The V call is TRBV5-4, the J call TRBJ1-3; no reliable D call. Germline V gives CDR1 SGHNT, CDR2 YYREEE (reference sequence). With 2 bases removed from V and 0 bases from J, the gap between germline ends came to 9 bases. The length of the CDR3 is 15 residues. CDR3 protein: CASSLDFGSGNTIYF. The CDR3 region has the DNA TGTGCCAGCAGCTTAGACTTTGGCTCTGGAAACACCATATATTTT. The full variable domain, with the rest looked up from reference TRBV5-4 and TRBJ1-3, is ETGVTQSPTHLIKTRGQQVTLRCSSQSGHNTVSWYQQALGQGPQFIFQYYREEENGRGNFPPRFSGLQFPNYSSELNVNALELDDSALYLCASSLDFGSGNTIYFGEGSWLTVV.

This clone came up once. The rearrangement joins TRBV27 to TRBJ2-2; weak D call: TRBD2 (7 bases). Germline values: CDR1 MNHEY, CDR2 SMNVEV (reference sequence). The CDR3 is made up of 16 amino acids. V was clipped by 2 bases and J by 6 bases, with 16 bases between them. The CDR3 spells CASSLRGGPGPGELFF. The CDR3 region has the DNA TGTGCCAGCAGTTTAAGGGGGGGGCCGGGCCCCGGGGAGCTGTTTTTT.

The rearrangement links TRBV29-1 to TRBJ1-1, with 7 positions matching TRBD1. CDR1 is SQVTM and CDR2 is ANQGSEA in the germline V gene. The V and J ends lost 4 bases and 4 bases, in that order; junction bases with no gene match: 9. This CDR3 has 14 residues. CDR3 region: CSVVVRGIITEAFF. CDR3 nucleotides: TGCAGCGTTGTCGTCAGGGGGATTATCACTGAAGCTTTCTTT.

V usage is TRBV15 and J usage is TRBJ1-6; no reliable D call. Trimming cost V 0 bases and J 7 bases, with 16 bases left between them. The CDR3 runs to 17 residues. Germline CDR1 is LNHNV and CDR2 is YYDKDF (reference sequence). As DNA, the CDR3 is TGTGCCACCAGCAGAGAGATCGGTGCGCGGGCGAATTCACCCCTCCACTTT. This encodes CATSREIGARANSPLHF.

V and J are TRBV11-3 and TRBJ2-7; no clear D. V dropped 1 base and J dropped 5 bases, with 9 bases sitting between them. The CDR3 totals 13 residues. The germline V gene has CDR1 SGHNT and CDR2 YENEEA. The CDR3 bases are TGTGCCAGCAGCTTAGCGAGGTTCCACGAGCAGTACTTC. Its translation is CASSLARFHEQYF. Supplemented by reference TRBV11-3 and TRBJ2-7, the full variable domain reads EAGVVQSPRYKIIEKKQPVAFWCNPISGHNTLYWYLQNLGQGPELLIRYENEEAVDDSQLPKDRFSAERLKGVDSTLKIQPAELGDSAVYLCASSLARFHEQYFGPGTRLTVT.

V gene TRBV29-1 combines with J gene TRBJ2-7; TRBD2 matches 9 bases. With 3 bases clipped from V and 2 bases from J, the junction kept 8 bases outside the gene matches. Germline-derived CDR1 and CDR2 are SQVTM and ANQGSEA. The length of the CDR3 is 15 residues. The CDR3 protein is CSVEAETSGTYEQYF. Here the CDR3 DNA reads TGCAGCGTTGAGGCTGAGACTAGCGGCACCTACGAGCAGTACTTC.

The chain couples TRBV12-5 to TRBJ2-3, with 13 bases matching TRBD2. V dropped 1 base and J dropped 4; count of bases not matched to a gene: 8. CDR1 and CDR2 from the germline V gene are LGHNT and FRNRAP. The CDR3 consists of 18 residues. The CDR3 loop is CASGLDRTSGRGPDTQYF. The CDR3 nucleotides are TGTGCTAGTGGTTTGGATCGGACTAGCGGGAGAGGCCCAGATACGCAGTATTTT.

This clone was detected only a few times. The chain combines TRBV4-1 with TRBJ2-5; 7 positions agree with TRBD1. This CDR3 spans 15 amino acids. Germline assignment: CDR1 MGHRA and CDR2 YSYEKL. With V trimmed by 2 bases and J by 0 bases, 3 bases remained unmatched. The CDR3 region is CASSQRTGDQETQYF. In DNA, the CDR3 is TGCGCCAGCAGCCAACGGACAGGAGACCAAGAGACCCAGTACTTC.

This clone was observed once. The chain carries TRBV14 and TRBJ2-3; the D gene is possibly TRBD1 (5 bases). Deletions cut 0 bases from V and 4 bases from J, with 14 bases between. This CDR3 comprises 16 residues. CDR1 is SGHDN, CDR2 FVKESK, per germline. The CDR3 nucleotides are TGTGCCAGCAGCCAAGATTGGGGCCCAGGCGCAGATACGCAGTATTTT. Translated: CASSQDWGPGADTQYF.

The V call is TRBV28, the J call TRBJ2-7; TRBD1 is a possible D gene (5 bases). The CDR3 spans 14 residues. V gave up 3 bases and J gave up 3 bases, with 12 bases separating them. Germline lookup yields CDR1 MDHEN and CDR2 SYDVKM. The CDR3 loop is CASSFGRASYEQYF. Here the CDR3 DNA reads TGTGCCAGCAGTTTCGGCAGGGCGAGCTACGAGCAGTACTTC.

The CDR3 region is CASSESVLKNTGELFF. The CDR3 nucleotides read TGTGCCAGCAGTGAATCGGTACTGAAAAACACCGGGGAGCTGTTTTTT. The chain recombines TRBV25-1 with TRBJ2-2; D is ambiguous. This CDR3 has 16 residues. V shed 1 base and J shed 2 bases, with 11 bases lying between them. Per the germline V gene, CDR1 is MGHDK and CDR2 is SYGVNS.

This clone was counted once. This chain uses TRBV7-6 with TRBJ1-1; a possible D gene is TRBD1 (5 bases). Per germline, CDR1 SGHVS and CDR2 FNYEAQ. This CDR3 region has 14 residues. V was trimmed by 3 bases and J by 1 base, leaving 9 bases between them. The CDR3 DNA is TGTGCCAGCAGCTTGGGGCAGGGGAACACTGAAGCTTTCTTT. Translating gives CASSLGQGNTEAFF.

V gene TRBV5-6 combines with J gene TRBJ1-2; 10 bases match TRBD1. The CDR3 spans 15 residues. J was trimmed by 5 bases and V by 0 bases; bases with no gene match: 4. Germline CDR1 and CDR2: SGHDT and YYEEEE. The CDR3 DNA reads TGTGCCAGCAGCTTGGGCGGACAGGGGGGGTATGGCTACACCTTC. This encodes CASSLGGQGGYGYTF.

The V gene is TRBV12-5, the J gene TRBJ1-1, with 10 positions matching TRBD1. The CDR3 is made up of 14 amino acids. V dropped 7 bases and J dropped 8; count of bases not matched to a gene: 10. Germline CDR1 LGHNT, CDR2 FRNRAP. CDR3 sequence: CASADPGQGREAFF. CDR3 nucleotides: TGTGCTAGTGCCGATCCGGGACAGGGGAGGGAAGCTTTCTTT.

The rearrangement joins TRBV27 to TRBJ2-2; D gene uncertain. V was trimmed by 4 bases and J by 6 bases, leaving 15 bases between them. CDR3 size: 15 residues. Germline loops: CDR1 MNHEY, CDR2 SMNVEV (reference sequence). The CDR3: CASSSPLAAAGELFF. The CDR3 coding sequence is TGTGCCAGCAGTTCCCCCCTGGCGGCTGCCGGGGAGCTGTTTTTT.

This rearrangement joins TRBV4-1 to TRBJ1-1; no definite D call. The CDR3 has 17 amino acids. Trimming cost V 1 base and J 5 bases, with 20 bases left between them. The germline CDR1 and CDR2 sequences are MGHRA and YSYEKL. The CDR3 DNA reads TGCGCCAGCAGCCAAGTCCTGGCTCCGCTTTTTGGTACTGAAGCTTTCTTT. This gives the protein CASSQVLAPLFGTEAFF.

This clone was observed once. This chain connects TRBV6-5 to TRBJ1-6; TRBD1 matches 7 bases. From germline, CDR1 is MNHEY and CDR2 SVGAGI. Trimming cost V 10 bases and J 1 base; bases outside gene matches: 7. The CDR3 consists of 15 residues. The CDR3 coding sequence is TGTGCCACACAGGGGTATTCGTCCTATAATTCACCCCTCCACTTT. Amino acid sequence: CATQGYSSYNSPLHF.

This clone came up once. The V gene is TRBV2, the J gene TRBJ2-7, with D maybe TRBD1 (6 bases). Trimming cost V 9 bases and J 0 bases, with 12 bases left between them. The CDR3 has 13 residues. CDR1 is SNHLY and CDR2 is FYNNEI in the germline V gene. The chain's CDR3 is CARRQDSSYEQYF. CDR3 bases: TGTGCCAGACGGCAGGACAGCTCCTACGAGCAGTACTTC.

The V gene is TRBV10-3, the J gene TRBJ2-3; TRBD1 agrees at 9 bases. Germline CDR1 is ENHRY and CDR2 is SYGVKD. The CDR3 has 15 residues. Trimming removed 4 bases from V and 3 bases from J; junction bases left unmatched: 5. The CDR3, as DNA: TGTGCCATCAGTGGCGACAGGGGGTCAACAGATACGCAGTATTTT. Translating it yields CAISGDRGSTDTQYF.

This chain uses TRBV29-1 with TRBJ2-5; D is undetermined. The CDR3 has 10 residues. The V end was cut by 3 bases, the J end by 4 bases, with 3 bases between. CDR1 is SQVTM, CDR2 ANQGSEA, per germline. CDR3 coding DNA: TGCAGCGTTGACTCAGAGACCCAGTACTTC. This gives the protein CSVDSETQYF. Filled out from reference TRBV29-1 and TRBJ2-5, the complete variable domain reads SAVISQKPSRDICQRGTSLTIQCQVDSQVTMMFWYRQQPGQSLTLIATANQGSEATYESGFVIDKFPISRPNLTFSTLTVSNMSPEDSSIYLCSVDSETQYFGPGTRLLVL.

The V call is TRBV6-6, the J call TRBJ1-1; 9 bases line up with TRBD1. The CDR3 has 14 amino acids. Germline assignment: CDR1 MNHNY and CDR2 SVGAGI (reference sequence). The V gene end was trimmed by 8 bases and the J gene end by 4 bases; junction bases not matched to a gene: 8. The CDR3, as DNA: TGTGCCAGCGAAGGACAGGGGTTGGGCACTGAAGCTTTCTTT. This translates into CASEGQGLGTEAFF.

The chain uses TRBV5-1 and TRBJ1-3; 7 nucleotides match TRBD1. This CDR3 is 15 amino acids long. Germline trimming cut 2 bases from V and 4 bases from J; bases unmatched to any gene: 6. Per germline, CDR1 SGHRS and CDR2 YFSETQ. CDR3 in amino acids: CASSLTGAYGNTIYF. For the CDR3, the DNA is TGCGCCAGCAGCTTAACAGGGGCGTACGGAAACACCATATATTTT.

This chain links TRBV7-6 with TRBJ2-1; tentatively, D is TRBD2 (6 bases). The V and J ends lost 2 bases and 2 bases respectively, with 13 bases between them. This CDR3 spans 16 amino acids. CDR1 is SGHVS and CDR2 is FNYEAQ in the germline V gene. CDR3 sequence: CASSLFATSTYNEQFF. CDR3 sequence (DNA): TGTGCCAGCAGCTTATTCGCGACTAGTACCTACAATGAGCAGTTCTTC.

The chain couples TRBV19 to TRBJ1-2; D is perhaps TRBD1 (6 bases). CDR3 size: 12 residues. Deletions cut 10 bases from V and 2 bases from J, with 11 bases between. Per germline, CDR1 LNHDA and CDR2 SQIVND (reference sequence). CDR3 amino acids: CATLQGNYGYTF. In DNA, the CDR3 is TGTGCCACCTTACAGGGAAACTATGGCTACACCTTC.

This clone has a handful of counts. V is TRBV27 and J is TRBJ2-1; 7 nucleotides line up with TRBD2. Germline-derived CDR1 and CDR2 are MNHEY and SMNVEV (reference sequence). Trimming removed 0 bases from V and 0 bases from J; junction bases left unmatched: 2. CDR3 length: 16 residues. CDR3 DNA sequence: TGTGCCAGCAGTTTATCAGGCGGGAGCTCCTACAATGAGCAGTTCTTC. This translates into CASSLSGGSSYNEQFF.

The chain joins TRBV28 to TRBJ2-7; possible D gene TRBD2, 6 bases. Germline CDR1 MDHEN, CDR2 SYDVKM. Deletions cut 7 bases from V and 5 bases from J, with 12 bases between. CDR3 length: 12 residues. CDR3 sequence (DNA): TGTGCCAGCACGGGAGCGAGAAACGAGCAGTACTTC. This gives the protein CASTGARNEQYF.

The V call is TRBV7-2, the J call TRBJ2-1; 7 bases line up with TRBD2. V lost 1 base to trimming and J lost 0 bases; unmatched junction nucleotides: 3. The CDR3 has 16 amino acids. Germline values: CDR1 SGHTA, CDR2 FQGNSA. The CDR3 spells CASSLEGGSSYNEQFF. The CDR3 region has the DNA TGTGCCAGCAGCTTAGAGGGCGGGAGCTCCTACAATGAGCAGTTCTTC. Drawing the rest from reference TRBV7-2 and TRBJ2-1, the complete variable domain is GAGVSQSPSNKVTEKGKDVELRCDPISGHTALYWYRQSLGQGLEFLIYFQGNSAPDKSGLPSDRFSAERTGGSVSTLTIQRTQQEDSAVYLCASSLEGGSSYNEQFFGPGTRLTVL.